This T cell receptor (beta chain) was sequenced during a study of identical twins (dated by TCRdb to between 2015 and 2016). Regarding the study in general: To test whether fetal clonotypes persist, the study used deep sequencing on TCR alpha and beta repertoires from monozygotic twins, unrelated adults of various ages, and cord blood. Replicate twin experiments were performed at different times using different library preparation protocols to rule out contamination.

This clonotype was counted many times. This receptor's antigen is unknown. Nothing much larger sits one base from this clone, and base qualities are not available. Looking up the germline V gene yields CDR1 MDHEN and CDR2 SYDVKM. V is cut by 6 bases and J by 6 bases, and the space between the germline ends is 11 bases. Including cysteine and phenylalanine, the CDR3 has 13 amino acids. Only the CDR3 region is kept as DNA, spanning 39 bases read in frame from base 1. Findings and caveats that apply to the study as a whole: Out-of-frame TCR alpha sequences shared between twins showed an excess of low generation-probability sequences compared with coincidental sharing between unrelated individuals. Zero-insertion analyses could be partly confounded by invariant T cells such as MAIT and iNKT, although diverse VJ usage argued against such confounding for most clonotypes. Excess twin sharing in beta out-of-frame sequences was weaker because fewer shared sequences lowered the signal-to-noise ratio. In monozygotic twins, recombination models systematically underestimated out-of-frame TCR alpha sharing, but the models matched the sharing seen between unrelated individuals. Abundant cord blood beta clonotypes had fewer insertions, young adult naive repertoires showed a similar but weaker trend, and memory repertoires showed no such trend. Conclusions relied on cross-sectional statistical analysis, since the same donors could not be followed over many years.

Library preparation used 5' RACE. TCRdb records Illumina HiSeq 2000 as the sequencer. A universal primer binding site was added through template switching, and the final cDNA carried a unique molecular identifier so that TCR cDNA molecules could be counted accurately. Specific primers in the conserved constant-segment region were used to synthesize first-strand cDNA for TCR alpha and beta chains. To control for contamination, every cDNA library carried two barcodes: a SMART-Mk sample barcode plus Illumina barcodes. TruSeq adapter sequences along with Illumina sample barcodes were introduced in two successive PCR steps. The Illumina HiSeq platform was used with custom primers to sequence TCR alpha and beta cDNA libraries. The paper's data handling went like this. Unique molecular identifiers were extracted from raw reads with MiGEC, and CDR3 positions were determined with MiXCR. Recombination models were inferred per individual with the repgenHMM and IGoR tools using an EM algorithm. Shared clonotypes were analyzed with the tcR package in R, and sharing was normalized by the product of cloneset sizes. Out-of-frame nonproductive sequences were analyzed to study raw recombination free of thymic and clonal selection effects. TCRdb's own reprocessing of the public reads used fastp at Q25 and MiXCR and kept productive beta chains. Rows matching on CDR3 protein sequence are summarized as one entry with the most common DNA and genes. TCRdb's processing, not the study's, gives the V and J calls here. This sample comprises hundreds of thousands of distinct CDR3 sequences, 9% to 15% of them detected only once. Around 1.6% of the sample rests with the top ten.

Only healthy Caucasian donors were included. Three pairs of female monozygotic twins, all aged roughly 18 to 30 years, made up the twin cohort. The RNA used for TCR libraries was isolated from peripheral blood mononuclear cells. This sample was shared with a second study, whose subject was yellow fever vaccine responses in identical twins. As that second study puts it: According to the authors, the vaccine-induced T cell response in identical twins seemed to be partly convergent and partly specific to each individual. In identical twins, the study followed T cell clones that responded to the vaccine with precision.

The sequence came from a woman aged 18-35 years in good health. In this chain, TRBV28 is recombined with TRBJ2-2; TRBD1 is a possible D gene, resting on 6 matching bases. Sequencing was done on a sample of PBMCs. The DNA sequence is as follows: TGTGCCAGCAGGACAACAGGGTCCGGGGAGCTGTTTTTT. Translated, this is CASRTTGSGELFF. The CDR3 plus the reference TRBV28 and TRBJ2-2 genes for the other parts give the full variable domain: DVKVTQSSRYLVKRTGEKVFLECVQDMDHENMFWYRQDPGLGLRLIYFSYDVKMKEKGDIPEGYSVSREKKERFSLILESASTNQTSMYLCASRTTGSGELFFGEGSRLTVL.